This T cell receptor (beta chain) was recorded in a study of molecular identifiers for immune sequencing clone quantification. Findings of the study overall: Identical barcode-sharing TCR molecules could lead to underestimated sizes for highly expanded clones. The study found clones above 20 RNA copies held over 99% of effector molecules and under 1% in naive cells. Jurkat TCR RNA spiked in from one cell could reportedly be detected among around 920,000 naive cells.

Comments on this clonotype: Its antigen is not known.

V was trimmed by 3 bases and J by 5 bases, leaving 13 bases between them. This CDR3 contains 15 residues. Germline CDR1 MDHEN, CDR2 SYDVKM. TCRdb itself ran the PCR reads through MiXCR, one entry per CDR3 protein. In the table there are 90,000 to 120,000 distinct CDR3 sequences, about 35% of which are singletons. The origin of this receptor is a human donor in good health. Some libraries in this study had Jurkat cell RNA spiked in. The rearrangement links TRBV28 to TRBJ2-2; D is possibly TRBD1 or TRBD2 (5 bases each). Sequencing was done on a sample of naive CD8+ T cells from blood, with Jurkat cell RNA spiked in. As for subset: FACS-sorted CD8+CD4-CCR7+CD45RA+ naive T cells. DNA for the CDR3: TGTGCCAGCAGTTTTAGAGGGGTTTTAACCGGGGAGCTGTTTTTT. Translated, it gives CASSFRGVLTGELFF.